Given below is one T cell receptor beta chain in context. Its antigen is still unknown. Profiled with immunoSEQ multiplex PCR; TCRdb holds only in-frame clones, not every one. The table has fewer than 85,000 clones, less than 95% seen once; the top ten hold 8% to 13%. The entry originates in a study of OX40 agonist ivuxolimab in advanced cancers. Study-level background: Under the entry rules, prior anti-PD-1, anti-PD-L1 or anti-CTLA-4 therapy was allowed, and roughly 43% had some.

The CDR3 has 15 amino acids. J was trimmed by 5 bases and V by 5 bases; bases with no gene match: 6. The V gene's germline CDR1 is SGHVS and CDR2 FQNEAQ. Broader study findings: On average, CD8+ T cells showed a greater number of expanded clones than CD4+. Clonal expansion from baseline to week 6 occurred in both CD4+ and CD8+ T cells.

The clonotype comes from an adult with an advanced solid tumor such as melanoma, head and neck, liver or kidney cancer. This chain connects TRBV7-8 to TRBJ2-7, with 13 bases aligning to TRBD2. The sequenced sample was CD4+ or CD8+ T cells sorted from blood, obtained in a trial of the OX40 agonist ivuxolimab. The CDR3 bases are TGTGCCAGCAGCCCCGGACTAGCGGGGGTCAACGAGCAGTACTTC. Translating it yields CASSPGLAGVNEQYF. The whole variable domain, filled in from reference TRBV7-8 and TRBJ2-7, reads GAGVSQSPRYKVAKRGQDVALRCDPISGHVSLFWYQQALGQGPEFLTYFQNEAQLDKSGLPSDRFFAERPEGSVSTLKIQRTQQEDSAVYLCASSPGLAGVNEQYFGPGTRLTVT.